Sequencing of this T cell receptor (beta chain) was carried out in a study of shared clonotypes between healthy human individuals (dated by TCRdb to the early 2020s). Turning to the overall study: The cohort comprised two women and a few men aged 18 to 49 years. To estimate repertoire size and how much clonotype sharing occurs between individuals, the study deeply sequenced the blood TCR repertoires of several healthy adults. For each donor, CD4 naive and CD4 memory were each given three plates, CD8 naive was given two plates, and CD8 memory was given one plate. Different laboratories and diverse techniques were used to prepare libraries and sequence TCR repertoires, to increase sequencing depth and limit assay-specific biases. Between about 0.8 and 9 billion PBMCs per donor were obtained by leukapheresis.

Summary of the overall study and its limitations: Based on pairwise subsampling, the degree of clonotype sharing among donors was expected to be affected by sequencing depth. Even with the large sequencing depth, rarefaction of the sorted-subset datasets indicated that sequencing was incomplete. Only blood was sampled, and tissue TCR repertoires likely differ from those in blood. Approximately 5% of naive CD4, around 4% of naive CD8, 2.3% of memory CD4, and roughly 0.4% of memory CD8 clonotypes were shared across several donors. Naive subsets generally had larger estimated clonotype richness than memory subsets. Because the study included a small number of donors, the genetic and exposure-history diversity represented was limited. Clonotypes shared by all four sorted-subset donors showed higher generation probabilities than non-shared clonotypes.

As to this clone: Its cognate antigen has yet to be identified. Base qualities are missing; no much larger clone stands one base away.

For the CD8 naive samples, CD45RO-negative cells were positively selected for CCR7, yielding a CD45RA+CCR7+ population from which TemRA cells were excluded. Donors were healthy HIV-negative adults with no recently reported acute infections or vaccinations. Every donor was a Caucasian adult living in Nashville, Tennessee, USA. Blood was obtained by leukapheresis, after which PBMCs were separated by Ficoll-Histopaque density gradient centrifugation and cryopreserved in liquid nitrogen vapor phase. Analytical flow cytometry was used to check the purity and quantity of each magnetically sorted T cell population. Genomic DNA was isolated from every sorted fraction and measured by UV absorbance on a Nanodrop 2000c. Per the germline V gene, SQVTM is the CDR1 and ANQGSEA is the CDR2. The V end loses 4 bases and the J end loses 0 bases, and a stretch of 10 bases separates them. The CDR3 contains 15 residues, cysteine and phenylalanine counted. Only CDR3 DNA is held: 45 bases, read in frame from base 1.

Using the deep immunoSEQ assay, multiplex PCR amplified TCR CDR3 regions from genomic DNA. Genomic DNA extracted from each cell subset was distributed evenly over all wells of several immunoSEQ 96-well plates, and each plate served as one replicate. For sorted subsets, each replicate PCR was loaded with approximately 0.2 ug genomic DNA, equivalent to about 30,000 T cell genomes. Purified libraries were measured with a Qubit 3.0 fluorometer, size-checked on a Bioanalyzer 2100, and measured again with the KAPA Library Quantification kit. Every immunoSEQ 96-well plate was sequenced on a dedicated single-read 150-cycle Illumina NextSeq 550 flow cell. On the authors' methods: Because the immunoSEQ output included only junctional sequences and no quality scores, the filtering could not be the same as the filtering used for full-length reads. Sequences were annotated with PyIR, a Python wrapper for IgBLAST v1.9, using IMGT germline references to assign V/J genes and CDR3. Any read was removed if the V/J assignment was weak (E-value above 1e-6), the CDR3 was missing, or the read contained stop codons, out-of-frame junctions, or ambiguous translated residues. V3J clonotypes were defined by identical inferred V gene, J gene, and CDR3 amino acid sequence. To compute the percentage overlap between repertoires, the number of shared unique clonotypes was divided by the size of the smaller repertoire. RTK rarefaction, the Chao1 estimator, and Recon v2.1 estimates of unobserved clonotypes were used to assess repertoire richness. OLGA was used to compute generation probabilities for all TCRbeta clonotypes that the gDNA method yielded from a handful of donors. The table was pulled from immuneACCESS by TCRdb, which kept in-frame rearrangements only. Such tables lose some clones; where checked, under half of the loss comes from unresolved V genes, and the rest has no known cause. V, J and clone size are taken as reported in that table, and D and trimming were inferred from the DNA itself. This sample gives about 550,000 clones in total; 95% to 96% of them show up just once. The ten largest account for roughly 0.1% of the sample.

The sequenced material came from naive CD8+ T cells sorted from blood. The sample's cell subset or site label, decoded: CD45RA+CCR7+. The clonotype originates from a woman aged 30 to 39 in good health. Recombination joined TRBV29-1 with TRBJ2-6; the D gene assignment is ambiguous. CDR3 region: CSVAAVSSGANVLTF. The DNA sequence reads TGCAGCGTTGCCGCGGTAAGCTCTGGGGCCAACGTCCTGACTTTC.